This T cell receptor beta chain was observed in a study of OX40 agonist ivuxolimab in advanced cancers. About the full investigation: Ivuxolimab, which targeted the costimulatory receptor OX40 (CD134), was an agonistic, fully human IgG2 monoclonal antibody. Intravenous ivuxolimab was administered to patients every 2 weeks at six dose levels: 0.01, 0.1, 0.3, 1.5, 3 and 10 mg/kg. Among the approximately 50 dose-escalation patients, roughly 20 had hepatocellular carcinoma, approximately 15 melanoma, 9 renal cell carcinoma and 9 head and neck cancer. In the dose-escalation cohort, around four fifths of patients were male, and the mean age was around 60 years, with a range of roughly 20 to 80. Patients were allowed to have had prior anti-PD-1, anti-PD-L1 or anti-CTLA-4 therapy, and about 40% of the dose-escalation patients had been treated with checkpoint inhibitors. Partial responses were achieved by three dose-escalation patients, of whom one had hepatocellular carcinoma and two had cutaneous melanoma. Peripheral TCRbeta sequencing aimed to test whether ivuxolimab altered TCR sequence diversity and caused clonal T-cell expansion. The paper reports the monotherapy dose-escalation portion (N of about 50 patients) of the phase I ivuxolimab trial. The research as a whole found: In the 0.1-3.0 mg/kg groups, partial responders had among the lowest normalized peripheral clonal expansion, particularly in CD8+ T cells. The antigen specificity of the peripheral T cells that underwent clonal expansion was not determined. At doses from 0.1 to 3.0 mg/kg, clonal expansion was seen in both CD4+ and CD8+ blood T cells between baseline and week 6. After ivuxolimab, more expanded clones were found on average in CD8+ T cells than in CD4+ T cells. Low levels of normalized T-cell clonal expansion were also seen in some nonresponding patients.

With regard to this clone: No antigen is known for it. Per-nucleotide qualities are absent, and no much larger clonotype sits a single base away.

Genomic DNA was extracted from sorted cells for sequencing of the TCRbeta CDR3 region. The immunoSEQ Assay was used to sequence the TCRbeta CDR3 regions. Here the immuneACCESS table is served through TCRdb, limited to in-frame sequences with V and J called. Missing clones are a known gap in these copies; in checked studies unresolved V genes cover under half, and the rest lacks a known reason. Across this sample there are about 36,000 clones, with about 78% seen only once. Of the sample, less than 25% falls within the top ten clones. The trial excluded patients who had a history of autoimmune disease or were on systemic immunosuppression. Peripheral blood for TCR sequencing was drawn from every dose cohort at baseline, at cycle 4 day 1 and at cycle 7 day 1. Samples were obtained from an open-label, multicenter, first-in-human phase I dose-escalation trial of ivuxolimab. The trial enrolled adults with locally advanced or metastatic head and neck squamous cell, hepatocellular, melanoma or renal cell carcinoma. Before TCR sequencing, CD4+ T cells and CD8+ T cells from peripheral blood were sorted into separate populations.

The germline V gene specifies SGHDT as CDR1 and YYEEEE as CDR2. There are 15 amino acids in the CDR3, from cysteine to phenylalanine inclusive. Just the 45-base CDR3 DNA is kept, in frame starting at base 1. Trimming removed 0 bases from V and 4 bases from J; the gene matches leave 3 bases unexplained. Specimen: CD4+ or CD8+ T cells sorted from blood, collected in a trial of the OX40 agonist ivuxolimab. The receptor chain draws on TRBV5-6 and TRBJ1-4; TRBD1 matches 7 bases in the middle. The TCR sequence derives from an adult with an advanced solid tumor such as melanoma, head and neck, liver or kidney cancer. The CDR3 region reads CASSLGTGDNEKLFF. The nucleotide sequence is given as TGTGCCAGCAGCTTGGGCACAGGGGATAATGAAAAACTGTTTTTT.